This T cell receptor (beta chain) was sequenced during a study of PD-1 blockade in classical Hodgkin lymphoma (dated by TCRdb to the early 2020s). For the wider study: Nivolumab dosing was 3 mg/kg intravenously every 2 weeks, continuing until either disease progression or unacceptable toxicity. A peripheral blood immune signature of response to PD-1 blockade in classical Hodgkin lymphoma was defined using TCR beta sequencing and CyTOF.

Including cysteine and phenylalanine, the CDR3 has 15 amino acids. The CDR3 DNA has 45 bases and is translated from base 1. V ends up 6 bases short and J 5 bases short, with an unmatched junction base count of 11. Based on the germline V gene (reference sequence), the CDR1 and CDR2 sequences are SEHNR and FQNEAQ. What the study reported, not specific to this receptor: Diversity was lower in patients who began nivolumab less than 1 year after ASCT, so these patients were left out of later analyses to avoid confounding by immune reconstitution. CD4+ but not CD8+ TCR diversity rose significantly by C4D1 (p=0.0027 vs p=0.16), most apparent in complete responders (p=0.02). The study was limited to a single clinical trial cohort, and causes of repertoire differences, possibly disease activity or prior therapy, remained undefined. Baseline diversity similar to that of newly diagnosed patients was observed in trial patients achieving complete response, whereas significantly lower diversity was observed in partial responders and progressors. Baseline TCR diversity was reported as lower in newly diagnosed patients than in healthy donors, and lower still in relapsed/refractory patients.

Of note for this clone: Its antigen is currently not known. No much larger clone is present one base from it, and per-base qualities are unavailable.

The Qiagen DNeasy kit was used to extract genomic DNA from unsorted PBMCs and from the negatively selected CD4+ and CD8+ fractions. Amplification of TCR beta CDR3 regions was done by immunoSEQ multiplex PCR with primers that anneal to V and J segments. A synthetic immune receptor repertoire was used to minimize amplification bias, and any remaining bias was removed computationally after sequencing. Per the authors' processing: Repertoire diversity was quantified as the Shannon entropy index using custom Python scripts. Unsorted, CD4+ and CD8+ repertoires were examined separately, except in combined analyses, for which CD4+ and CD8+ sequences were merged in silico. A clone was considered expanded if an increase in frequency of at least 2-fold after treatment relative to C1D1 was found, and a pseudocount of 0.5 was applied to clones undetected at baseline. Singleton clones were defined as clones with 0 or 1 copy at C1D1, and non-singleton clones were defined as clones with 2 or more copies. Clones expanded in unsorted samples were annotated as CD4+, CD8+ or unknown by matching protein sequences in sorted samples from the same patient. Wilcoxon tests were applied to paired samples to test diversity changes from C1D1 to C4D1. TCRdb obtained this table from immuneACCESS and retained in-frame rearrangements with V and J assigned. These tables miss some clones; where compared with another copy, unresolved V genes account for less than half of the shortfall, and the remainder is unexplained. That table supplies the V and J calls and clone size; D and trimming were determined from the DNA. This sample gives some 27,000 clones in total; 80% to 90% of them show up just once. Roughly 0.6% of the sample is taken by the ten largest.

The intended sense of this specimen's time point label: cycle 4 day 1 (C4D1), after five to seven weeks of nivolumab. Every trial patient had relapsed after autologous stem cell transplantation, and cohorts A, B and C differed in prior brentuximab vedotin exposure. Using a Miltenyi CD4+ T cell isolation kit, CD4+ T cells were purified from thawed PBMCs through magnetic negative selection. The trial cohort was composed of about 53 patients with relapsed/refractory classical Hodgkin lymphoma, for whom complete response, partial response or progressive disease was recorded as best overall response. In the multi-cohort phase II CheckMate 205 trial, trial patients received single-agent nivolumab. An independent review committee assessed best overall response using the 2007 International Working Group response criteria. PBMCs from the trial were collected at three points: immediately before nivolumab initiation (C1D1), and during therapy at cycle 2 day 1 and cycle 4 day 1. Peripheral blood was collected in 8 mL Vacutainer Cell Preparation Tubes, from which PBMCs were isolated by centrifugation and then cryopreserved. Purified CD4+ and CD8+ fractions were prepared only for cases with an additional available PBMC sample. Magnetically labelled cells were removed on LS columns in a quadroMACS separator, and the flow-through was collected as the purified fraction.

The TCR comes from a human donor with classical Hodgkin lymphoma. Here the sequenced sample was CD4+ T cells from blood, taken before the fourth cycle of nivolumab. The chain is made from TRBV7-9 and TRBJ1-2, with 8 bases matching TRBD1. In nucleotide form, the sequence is TGTGCCAGCAGAAACGCAGGGGGCAAGGGATATGGCTACACCTTC. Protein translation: CASRNAGGKGYGYTF.